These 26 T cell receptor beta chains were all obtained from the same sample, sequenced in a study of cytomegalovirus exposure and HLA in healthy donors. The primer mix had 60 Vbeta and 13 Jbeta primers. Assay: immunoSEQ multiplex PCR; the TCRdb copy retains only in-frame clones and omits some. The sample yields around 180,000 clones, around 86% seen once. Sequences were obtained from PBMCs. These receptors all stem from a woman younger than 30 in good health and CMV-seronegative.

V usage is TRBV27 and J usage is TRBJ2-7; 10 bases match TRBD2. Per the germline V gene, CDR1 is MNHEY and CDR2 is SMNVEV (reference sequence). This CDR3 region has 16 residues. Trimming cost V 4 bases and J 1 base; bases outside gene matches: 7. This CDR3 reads CASSWNSGGPSYEQYF. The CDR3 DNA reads TGTGCCAGCAGTTGGAATAGCGGGGGGCCTTCCTACGAGCAGTACTTC.

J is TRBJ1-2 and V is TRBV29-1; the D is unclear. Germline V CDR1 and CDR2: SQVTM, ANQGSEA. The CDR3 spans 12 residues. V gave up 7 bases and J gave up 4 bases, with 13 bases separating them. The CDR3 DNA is TGCAGCGACCAGACTTACTCCTATGGCTACACCTTC. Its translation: CSDQTYSYGYTF.

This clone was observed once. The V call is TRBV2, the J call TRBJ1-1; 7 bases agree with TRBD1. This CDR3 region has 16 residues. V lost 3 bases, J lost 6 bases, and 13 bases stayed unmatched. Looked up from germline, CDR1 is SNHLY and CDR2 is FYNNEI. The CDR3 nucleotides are TGTGCCAGCAGTGAGCCGGACAGGTTGATAGGGCCTGAAGCTTTCTTT. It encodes CASSEPDRLIGPEAFF.

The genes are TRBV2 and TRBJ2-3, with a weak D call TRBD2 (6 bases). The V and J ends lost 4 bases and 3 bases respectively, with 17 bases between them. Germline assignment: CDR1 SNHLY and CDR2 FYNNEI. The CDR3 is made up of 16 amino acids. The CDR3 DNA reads TGTGCCAGCAGTGCTTGGTGGAGGGACCCTACAGATACGCAGTATTTT. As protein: CASSAWWRDPTDTQYF.

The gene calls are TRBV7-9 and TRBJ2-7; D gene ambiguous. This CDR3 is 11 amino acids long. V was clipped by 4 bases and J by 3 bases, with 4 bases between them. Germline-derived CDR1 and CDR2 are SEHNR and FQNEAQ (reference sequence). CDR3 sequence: CASSSNYEQYF. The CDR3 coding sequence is TGTGCCAGCAGCTCTAACTACGAGCAGTACTTC.

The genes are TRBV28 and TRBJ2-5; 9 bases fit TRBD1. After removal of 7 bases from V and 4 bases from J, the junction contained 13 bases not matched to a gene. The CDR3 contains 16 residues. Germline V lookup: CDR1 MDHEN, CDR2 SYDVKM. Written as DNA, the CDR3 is TGTGCCAGCACCCTAAAGTACAGGGGGCCCTCAGAGACCCAGTACTTC. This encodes CASTLKYRGPSETQYF. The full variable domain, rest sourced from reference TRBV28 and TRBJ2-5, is DVKVTQSSRYLVKRTGEKVFLECVQDMDHENMFWYRQDPGLGLRLIYFSYDVKMKEKGDIPEGYSVSREKKERFSLILESASTNQTSMYLCASTLKYRGPSETQYFGPGTRLLVL.

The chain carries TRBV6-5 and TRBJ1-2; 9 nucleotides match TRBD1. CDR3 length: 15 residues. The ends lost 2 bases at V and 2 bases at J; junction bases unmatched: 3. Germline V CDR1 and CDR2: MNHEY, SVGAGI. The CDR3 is CASSYRTGENYGYTF. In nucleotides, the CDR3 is TGTGCCAGCAGTTACCGGACAGGGGAGAACTATGGCTACACCTTC.

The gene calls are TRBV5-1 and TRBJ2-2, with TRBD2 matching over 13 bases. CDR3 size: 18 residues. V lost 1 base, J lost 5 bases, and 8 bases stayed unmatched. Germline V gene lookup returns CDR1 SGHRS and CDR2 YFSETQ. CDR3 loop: CASSLRSGLAGPTGELFF. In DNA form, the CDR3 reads TGCGCCAGCAGCTTGCGCTCGGGACTAGCGGGGCCTACCGGGGAGCTGTTTTTT.

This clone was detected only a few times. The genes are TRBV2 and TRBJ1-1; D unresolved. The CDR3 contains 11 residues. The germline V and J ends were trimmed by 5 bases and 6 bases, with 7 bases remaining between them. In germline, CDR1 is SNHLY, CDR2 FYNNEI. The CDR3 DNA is TGTGCCAGCAGTCGTGACTCTGAAGCTTTCTTT. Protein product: CASSRDSEAFF.

The CDR3 DNA follows: TGTGCCAGCGGGGTCTTAGGACAGGGTAGGGGTCAGCCCCAGCATTTT. Translated: CASGVLGQGRGQPQHF. This chain connects TRBV27 to TRBJ1-5; 8 bases map to TRBD1. CDR3 length: 16 amino acids. The junction had 15 bases not matched to a gene; V was cut back by 8 bases and J by 6 bases. Germline values: CDR1 MNHEY, CDR2 SMNVEV (reference sequence).

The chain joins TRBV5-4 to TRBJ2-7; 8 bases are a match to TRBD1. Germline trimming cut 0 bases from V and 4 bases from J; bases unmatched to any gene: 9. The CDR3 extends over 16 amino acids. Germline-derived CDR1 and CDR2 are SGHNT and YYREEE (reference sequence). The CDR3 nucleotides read TGTGCCAGCAGCTTGGCAGGGGGCGCCCTCATTTACGAGCAGTACTTC. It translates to CASSLAGGALIYEQYF. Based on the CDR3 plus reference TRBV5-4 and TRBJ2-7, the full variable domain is ETGVTQSPTHLIKTRGQQVTLRCSSQSGHNTVSWYQQALGQGPQFIFQYYREEENGRGNFPPRFSGLQFPNYSSELNVNALELDDSALYLCASSLAGGALIYEQYFGPGTRLTVT.

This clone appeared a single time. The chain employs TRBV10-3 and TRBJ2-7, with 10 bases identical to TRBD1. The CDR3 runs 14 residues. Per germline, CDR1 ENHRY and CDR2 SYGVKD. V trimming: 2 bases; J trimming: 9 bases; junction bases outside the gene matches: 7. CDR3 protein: CAISEGQGVGGQYF. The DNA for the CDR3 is TGTGCCATCAGTGAGGGACAGGGGGTAGGTGGGCAGTACTTC.

For the CDR3, the DNA is TGTGCCAGCAGCTTAGTAAGTTCGGCGGGGGAAAACAATGAGCAGTTCTTC. This encodes CASSLVSSAGENNEQFF. The chain carries TRBV7-9 and TRBJ2-1; 7 positions match TRBD2. In germline, CDR1 is SEHNR, CDR2 FQNEAQ (reference sequence). This CDR3 region has 17 residues. Germline trimming cut 1 base from V and 5 bases from J; bases unmatched to any gene: 11.

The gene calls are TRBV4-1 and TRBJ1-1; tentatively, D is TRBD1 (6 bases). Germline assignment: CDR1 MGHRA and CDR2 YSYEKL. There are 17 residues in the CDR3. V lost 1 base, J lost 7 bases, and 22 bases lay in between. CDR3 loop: CASSQGRGHRIINEAFF. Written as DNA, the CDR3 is TGCGCCAGCAGCCAAGGCAGGGGTCATCGGATTATTAATGAAGCTTTCTTT.

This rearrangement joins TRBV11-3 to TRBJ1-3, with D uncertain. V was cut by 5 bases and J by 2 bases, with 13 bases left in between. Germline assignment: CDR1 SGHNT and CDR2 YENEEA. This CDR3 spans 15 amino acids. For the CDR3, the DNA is TGTGCCAGCAGCCCCCTGAGTATCACTGGAAACACCATATATTTT. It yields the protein CASSPLSITGNTIYF.

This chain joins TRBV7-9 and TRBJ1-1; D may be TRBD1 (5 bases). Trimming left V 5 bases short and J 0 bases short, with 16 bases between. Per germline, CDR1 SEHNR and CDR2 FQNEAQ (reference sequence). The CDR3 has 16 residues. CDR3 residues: CASSPRGGLVNTEAFF. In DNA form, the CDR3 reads TGTGCCAGCAGCCCAAGGGGCGGTTTAGTGAACACTGAAGCTTTCTTT.

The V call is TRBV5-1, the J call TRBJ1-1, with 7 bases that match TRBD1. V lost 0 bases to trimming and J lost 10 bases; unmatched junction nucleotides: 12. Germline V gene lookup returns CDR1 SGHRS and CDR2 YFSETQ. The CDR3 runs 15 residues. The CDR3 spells CASSLEEGALRGAFF. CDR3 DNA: TGCGCCAGCAGCTTGGAGGAGGGGGCCTTGAGAGGAGCTTTCTTT.

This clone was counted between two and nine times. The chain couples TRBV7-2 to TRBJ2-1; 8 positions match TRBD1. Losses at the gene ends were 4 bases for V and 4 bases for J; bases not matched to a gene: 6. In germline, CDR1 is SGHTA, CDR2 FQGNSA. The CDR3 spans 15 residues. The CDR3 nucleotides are TGTGCCAGCAGCTCGGACAGGGCCACATACAATGAGCAGTTCTTC. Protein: CASSSDRATYNEQFF.

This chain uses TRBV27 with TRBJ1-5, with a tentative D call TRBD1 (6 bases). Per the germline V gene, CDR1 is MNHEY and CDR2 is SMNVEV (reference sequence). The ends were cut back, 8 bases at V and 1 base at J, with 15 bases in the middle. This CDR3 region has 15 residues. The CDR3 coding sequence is TGTGCCAGCTCCCAGGGGTCTGTAAGCAATCAGCCCCAGCATTTT. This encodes CASSQGSVSNQPQHF.

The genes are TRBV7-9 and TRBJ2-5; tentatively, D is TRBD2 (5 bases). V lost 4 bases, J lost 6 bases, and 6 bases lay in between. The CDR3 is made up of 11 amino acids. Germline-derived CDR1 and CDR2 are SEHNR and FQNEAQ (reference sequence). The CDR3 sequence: CASSSGKTQYF. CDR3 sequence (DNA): TGTGCCAGCAGCTCGGGGAAGACCCAGTACTTC.

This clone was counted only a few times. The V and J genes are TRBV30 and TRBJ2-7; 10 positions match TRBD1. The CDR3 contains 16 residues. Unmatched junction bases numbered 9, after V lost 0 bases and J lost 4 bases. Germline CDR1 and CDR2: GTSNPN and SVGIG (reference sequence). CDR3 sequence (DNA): TGTGCCTGGAGTGTCATCGGGGGACAGGGGATATACGAGCAGTACTTC. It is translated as CAWSVIGGQGIYEQYF.

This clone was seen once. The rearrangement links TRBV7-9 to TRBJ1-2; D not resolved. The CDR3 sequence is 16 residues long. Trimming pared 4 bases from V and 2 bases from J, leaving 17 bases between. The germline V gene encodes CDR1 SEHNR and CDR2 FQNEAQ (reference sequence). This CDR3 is CASSSPPHTLNYGYTF. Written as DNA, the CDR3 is TGTGCCAGCAGCTCCCCTCCCCACACGTTAAACTATGGCTACACCTTC.

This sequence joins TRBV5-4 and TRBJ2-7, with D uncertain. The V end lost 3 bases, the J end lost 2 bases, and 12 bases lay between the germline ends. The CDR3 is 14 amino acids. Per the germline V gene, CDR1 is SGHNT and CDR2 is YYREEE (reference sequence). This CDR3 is CASSSFQRPYEQYF. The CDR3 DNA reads TGTGCCAGCAGCTCCTTCCAGCGACCCTACGAGCAGTACTTC.

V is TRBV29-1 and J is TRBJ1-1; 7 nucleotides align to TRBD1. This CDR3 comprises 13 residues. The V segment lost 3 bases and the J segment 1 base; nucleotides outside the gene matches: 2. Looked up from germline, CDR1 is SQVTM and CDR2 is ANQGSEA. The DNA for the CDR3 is TGCAGCGTTGACAGGGGGGCGAACACTGAAGCTTTCTTT. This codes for CSVDRGANTEAFF. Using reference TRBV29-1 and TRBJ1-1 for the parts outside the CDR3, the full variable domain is SAVISQKPSRDICQRGTSLTIQCQVDSQVTMMFWYRQQPGQSLTLIATANQGSEATYESGFVIDKFPISRPNLTFSTLTVSNMSPEDSSIYLCSVDRGANTEAFFGQGTRLTVV.

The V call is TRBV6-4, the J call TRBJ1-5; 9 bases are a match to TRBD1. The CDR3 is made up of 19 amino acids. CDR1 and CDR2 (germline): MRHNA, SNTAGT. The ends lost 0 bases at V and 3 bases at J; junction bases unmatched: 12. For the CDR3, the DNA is TGTGCCAGCAGTGACTCGAGTCTAACGGGACAGGGTTACAATCAGCCCCAGCATTTT. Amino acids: CASSDSSLTGQGYNQPQHF.

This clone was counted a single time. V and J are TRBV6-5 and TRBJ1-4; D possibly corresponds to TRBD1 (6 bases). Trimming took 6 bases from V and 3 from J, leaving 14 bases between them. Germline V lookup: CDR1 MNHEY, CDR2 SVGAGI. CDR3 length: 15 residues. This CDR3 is CASSWGGAANEKLFF. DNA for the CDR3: TGTGCCAGCAGCTGGGGGGGGGCTGCTAATGAAAAACTGTTTTTT.